One sample yielded the 20 T cell receptor beta chains listed below, sequenced in a study of Graves' ophthalmopathy and Graves' hyperthyroidism. CDR3 regions of TCR beta were amplified from RNA transcripts. An opening RT-PCR round employed HTBI primers and preceded a second-round multiplex PCR. One entry per CDR3 protein, called by TCRdb with MiXCR from the multiplex PCR reads. The repertoire includes hundreds of thousands of distinct CDR3 sequences, roughly 20% of them detected once, and around 3% sits in the top ten. Sequenced material: peripheral blood. These receptors all come from a young woman with stable Graves' hyperthyroidism.

This chain uses TRBV7-9 with TRBJ2-7, with 9 bases lining up with TRBD2. V trimming: 4 bases; J trimming: 3 bases; junction bases outside the gene matches: 7. Per the germline V gene, CDR1 is SEHNR and CDR2 is FQNEAQ (reference sequence). The CDR3 contains 15 residues. The CDR3 protein is CASSSSGTSIYEQYF. For the CDR3, the DNA is TGTGCCAGCAGCTCATCCGGGACTAGCATCTACGAGCAGTACTTC.

This clonotype showed up many times. V is TRBV28 and J is TRBJ2-5; 12 bases are a match to TRBD1. V lost 3 bases and J lost 4; bases outside the gene matches: 9. Germline V gives CDR1 MDHEN, CDR2 SYDVKM. The CDR3 extends over 17 amino acids. CDR3: CASSFSPGTGGSETQYF. CDR3 bases: TGTGCCAGCAGTTTCTCTCCGGGGACAGGGGGCTCAGAGACCCAGTACTTC.

This clonotype occurred many times. The rearrangement joins TRBV7-8 to TRBJ2-7; 9 bases match TRBD2. Germline assignment: CDR1 SGHVS and CDR2 FQNEAQ. CDR3 length equals 15 residues. J was trimmed by 2 bases and V by 8 bases; bases with no gene match: 10. CDR3 amino acids: CASGSTSGGPYEQYF. The DNA for the CDR3 is TGTGCCAGCGGCTCGACTAGCGGAGGGCCCTACGAGCAGTACTTC. The full variable domain, in which reference TRBV7-8 and TRBJ2-7 provide the parts outside the CDR3, is GAGVSQSPRYKVAKRGQDVALRCDPISGHVSLFWYQQALGQGPEFLTYFQNEAQLDKSGLPSDRFFAERPEGSVSTLKIQRTQQEDSAVYLCASGSTSGGPYEQYFGPGTRLTVT.

The sample holds many counts of this clonotype. The chain links TRBV6-1 to TRBJ1-6; the match to TRBD1 covers 7 bases. The CDR3 length is 16 residues. The J segment lost 0 bases and the V segment lost 7 bases, leaving 6 bases of the junction unmatched. Germline CDR1 and CDR2: MNHNS and SASEGT. DNA of the CDR3: TGTGCCAGCACTCTACAGGGGAGCTCCTATAATTCACCCCTCCACTTT. This gives the protein CASTLQGSSYNSPLHF.

The chain is built from TRBV7-2 and TRBJ2-5; 10 bases line up with TRBD1. J was trimmed by 3 bases and V by 5 bases; bases with no gene match: 6. Germline V lookup: CDR1 SGHTA, CDR2 FQGNSA. This CDR3 contains 15 residues. CDR3 nucleotides: TGTGCCAGCAGCCTCCGGGACAGGGGAGAAGAGACCCAGTACTTC. Translated, it gives CASSLRDRGEETQYF.

The chain uses TRBV6-1 and TRBJ1-1, with TRBD1 identical over 7 bases. CDR3 length equals 16 residues. The junction had 10 bases not matched to a gene; V was cut back by 6 bases and J by 0 bases. Germline V gene data show CDR1 as MNHNS and CDR2 as SASEGT. The CDR3 DNA sequence: TGTGCCAGCAGAGAGCGGGGGGGACAGATGAACACTGAAGCTTTCTTT. Encoded protein: CASRERGGQMNTEAFF.

This clonotype was seen at least ten times. The chain recombines TRBV2 with TRBJ2-7, with 9 bases lining up with TRBD1. The CDR3 sequence is 14 residues long. Trimming removed 6 bases from V and 3 bases from J; junction bases left unmatched: 6. Per germline, CDR1 SNHLY and CDR2 FYNNEI. CDR3 coding DNA: TGTGCCAGCAGCCCTAGGACAGGGGACTACGAGCAGTACTTC. As protein: CASSPRTGDYEQYF.

This clonotype was detected ten times or more. The V and J genes are TRBV25-1 and TRBJ2-7, with D perhaps assigned TRBD1 or TRBD2 (6 bases each). This CDR3 comprises 15 residues. The germline V gene has CDR1 MGHDK and CDR2 SYGVNS. Trimming left V 1 base short and J 3 bases short, with 13 bases between. The CDR3 spells CASSEWGASVYEQYF. The CDR3 DNA is TGTGCCAGCAGTGAATGGGGGGCTTCGGTCTACGAGCAGTACTTC.

The rearrangement joins TRBV6-1 to TRBJ1-1; 9 bases match TRBD1. V dropped 6 bases and J dropped 4; count of bases not matched to a gene: 9. Germline-derived CDR1 and CDR2 are MNHNS and SASEGT. There are 15 residues in the CDR3. CDR3 sequence reads: CASSARGTGFTEAFF. CDR3 nucleotide sequence: TGTGCCAGCAGCGCCCGGGGGACAGGGTTCACTGAAGCTTTCTTT.

V gene TRBV28 combines with J gene TRBJ2-5; the match to TRBD1 covers 7 bases. J was trimmed by 6 bases and V by 5 bases; bases with no gene match: 12. CDR3 length: 15 residues. The V gene's germline CDR1 is MDHEN and CDR2 SYDVKM. For the CDR3, the DNA is TGTGCCAGCAGTCCTCCCGGGCAGGGGGTGCAGACCCAGTACTTC. This encodes CASSPPGQGVQTQYF.

This clonotype was counted at least ten times. The chain uses TRBV7-6 and TRBJ2-7, with TRBD1 matching 8 bases. Germline V gives CDR1 SGHVS, CDR2 FNYEAQ. This CDR3 has 15 residues. Germline trimming cut 3 bases from V and 5 bases from J; bases unmatched to any gene: 9. The CDR3 reads CASSFGTGDSHEQYF. The DNA of the CDR3 is TGTGCCAGCAGCTTTGGGACAGGAGATTCCCACGAGCAGTACTTC. The full variable domain, rest sourced from reference TRBV7-6 and TRBJ2-7, is GAGVSQSPRYKVTKRGQDVALRCDPISGHVSLYWYRQALGQGPEFLTYFNYEAQQDKSGLPNDRFSAERPEGSISTLTIQRTEQRDSAMYRCASSFGTGDSHEQYFGPGTRLTVT.

The V call is TRBV12-3 or TRBV12-4, the J call TRBJ2-7; D perhaps matches TRBD2 (7 bases). Trimming pared 3 bases from V and 1 base from J, leaving 10 bases between. The CDR3 covers 14 residues. CDR3 in DNA: TGTGCCAGCAGTTTCGGGGGGCATTCCTACGAGCAGTACTTC. Translating gives CASSFGGHSYEQYF.

This sequence joins TRBV6-5 and TRBJ2-7; 7 positions match TRBD2. J was trimmed by 2 bases and V by 3 bases; bases with no gene match: 4. CDR1 is MNHEY and CDR2 is SVGAGI in the germline V gene. The CDR3 extends over 14 amino acids. CDR3 nucleotides: TGTGCCAGCAGTTATGGGAGGGCCCCCTACGAGCAGTACTTC. Translation: CASSYGRAPYEQYF.

This clonotype was recorded at least ten times. The chain uses TRBV7-9 and TRBJ2-7; no definite D call. The V end was cut by 5 bases, the J end by 0 bases, with 14 bases between. The CDR3 has 15 residues. Germline CDR1 is SEHNR and CDR2 is FQNEAQ (reference sequence). CDR3 sequence reads: CASSKDGYNSYEQYF. CDR3 nucleotide sequence: TGTGCCAGCAGCAAAGATGGATACAACTCCTACGAGCAGTACTTC. The whole variable domain, filled in from reference TRBV7-9 and TRBJ2-7, reads DTGVSQNPRHKITKRGQNVTFRCDPISEHNRLYWYRQTLGQGPEFLTYFQNEAQLEKSRLLSDRFSAERPKGSFSTLEIQRTEQGDSAMYLCASSKDGYNSYEQYFGPGTRLTVT.

The rearrangement joins TRBV6-2 or TRBV6-3 to TRBJ2-7; D might be TRBD1 (5 bases). V lost 5 bases and J 4 bases, leaving 24 bases between the germline ends. Germline V gene lookup returns CDR1 MNHEY and CDR2 SVGEGT. This CDR3 is 17 amino acids long. The CDR3 sequence is CASSQPSDNLWSYEQYF. The CDR3 DNA reads TGTGCCAGCAGTCAACCCTCGGACAATTTATGGTCTTACGAGCAGTACTTC.

This clonotype came up a few times. J is TRBJ1-1 and V is TRBV6-2 or TRBV6-3; 9 bases line up with TRBD1. The V gene's germline CDR1 is MNHEY and CDR2 SVGEGT. V lost 4 bases and J lost 0; bases outside the gene matches: 12. This CDR3 is built from 18 residues. The DNA of the CDR3 is TGTGCCAGCAGTTCCGGGACAGGGTTGGGTCTGCTGAACACTGAAGCTTTCTTT. Residues: CASSSGTGLGLLNTEAFF.

This clonotype was observed at least ten times. CDR3 nucleotide sequence: TGTGCCAGCAGTAAACAGGGGGCGCGAGACACTGAAGCTTTCTTT. Protein: CASSKQGARDTEAFF. The gene calls are TRBV27 and TRBJ1-1, with 9 bases matching TRBD1. This CDR3 comprises 15 residues. Germline-derived CDR1 and CDR2 are MNHEY and SMNVEV (reference sequence). Trimming took 5 bases from V and 3 from J; bases not matched to a gene: 7.

This clonotype was picked up a small number of times. The chain joins TRBV12-3 or TRBV12-4 to TRBJ2-5, with TRBD2 matching 9 bases. After removal of 1 base from V and 5 bases from J, the junction contained 5 bases not matched to a gene. CDR3 size: 15 residues. DNA of the CDR3: TGTGCCAGCAGTTTAGTGAGCAGCGGGGGGGAGACCCAGTACTTC. The encoded protein is CASSLVSSGGETQYF.

The chain recombines TRBV12-5 with TRBJ1-5; D ambiguous. Between the trimmed V and J ends, which lost 6 bases and 6 bases, there was a span of 15 bases. The CDR3 runs to 14 residues. Germline V gene data show CDR1 as LGHNT and CDR2 as FRNRAP. CDR3 nucleotide sequence: TGTGCTAGTGGGGCGTCGGGGTATGGTCAGCCCCAGCATTTT. It translates to CASGASGYGQPQHF.

This clonotype has at least ten counts. J is TRBJ2-5 and V is TRBV6-5, with D possibly matching TRBD1 (5 bases). This CDR3 has 13 amino acids. Trimming left V 9 bases short and J 4 bases short, with 15 bases between. Germline V gives CDR1 MNHEY, CDR2 SVGAGI. The CDR3 DNA is TGTGCCAGTTTGGACATTCGGACAGAGACCCAGTACTTC. Its protein product is CASLDIRTETQYF.